The source of this T cell receptor (beta chain) is a study of OX40 agonist ivuxolimab in advanced cancers. Study information: One hepatocellular carcinoma and a couple of cutaneous melanoma patients partially responded.

For this clone: Antigen specificity is unknown.

The junction had 7 bases not matched to a gene; V was cut back by 6 bases and J by 5 bases. This CDR3 region has 15 residues. The germline V gene encodes CDR1 MDHEN and CDR2 SYDVKM. General study findings and limits: Compared with others, partial responders at 0.1-3.0 mg/kg displayed clonal expansion among the lowest.

Using immunoSEQ multiplex PCR, the repertoire was profiled, and TCRdb retains in-frame clones only, with some absent. Of 70,000 to 95,000 clones listed, about 95% are singletons. This receptor was identified in an adult with an advanced solid tumor such as melanoma, head and neck, liver or kidney cancer. The sample consisted of CD4+ or CD8+ T cells sorted from blood, taken in a trial of the OX40 agonist ivuxolimab. The chain uses TRBV28 and TRBJ1-5, with 10 bases that match TRBD1. This chain's CDR3 is CASRGGQGPYQPQHF. The CDR3 coding sequence is TGTGCCAGCAGGGGGGGACAGGGGCCTTATCAGCCCCAGCATTTT.